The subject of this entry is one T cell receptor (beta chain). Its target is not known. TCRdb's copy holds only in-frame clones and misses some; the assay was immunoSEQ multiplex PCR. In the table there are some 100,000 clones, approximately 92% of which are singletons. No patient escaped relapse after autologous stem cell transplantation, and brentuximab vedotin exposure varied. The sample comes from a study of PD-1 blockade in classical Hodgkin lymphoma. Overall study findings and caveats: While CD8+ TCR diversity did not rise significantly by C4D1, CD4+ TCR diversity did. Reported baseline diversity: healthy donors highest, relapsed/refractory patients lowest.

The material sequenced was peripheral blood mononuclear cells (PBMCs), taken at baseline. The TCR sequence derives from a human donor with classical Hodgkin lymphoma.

The CDR3 bases are TGTGCCAGCAGCTTAGAACCCGGGGTCGGGCATAACTATGGCTACACCTTC. Its translation is CASSLEPGVGHNYGYTF. This sequence joins TRBV13 and TRBJ1-2, with D uncertain. V gave up 1 base and J gave up 1 base, with 16 bases separating them. This CDR3 region has 17 residues. Per germline, CDR1 PRHDT and CDR2 FYEKMQ (reference sequence). The complete variable domain, with remaining parts taken from reference TRBV13 and TRBJ1-2, reads AAGVIQSPRHLIKEKRETATLKCYPIPRHDTVYWYQQGPGQDPQFLISFYEKMQSDKGSIPDRFSAQQFSDYHSELNMSSLELGDSALYFCASSLEPGVGHNYGYTFGSGTRLTVV.